This passage covers 28 T cell receptor beta chains from one sample sequenced in a study of blood T cell repertoires in COVID-19. Data came from immunoSEQ multiplex PCR; TCRdb stores just in-frame clones and leaves some out. This sample carries roughly 400,000 clones, about nine tenths of them seen once, and the ten largest clones take about 1.7%. Sample: PBMCs or T cells enriched from blood (not recorded which). Every receptor here comes from a woman under 40 who had recovered from COVID-19.

This clone was detected only a few times. The V and J genes are TRBV30 and TRBJ2-1; D is perhaps TRBD2 (6 bases). Between the trimmed V and J ends, which lost 0 bases and 10 bases, there was a span of 13 bases. The CDR3 runs to 13 residues. The germline CDR1 and CDR2 sequences are GTSNPN and SVGIG (reference sequence). CDR3 protein: CAWSVLASGEQFF. Written as DNA, the CDR3 is TGTGCCTGGAGTGTACTAGCTTCGGGAGAGCAGTTCTTC. Full variable domain (remainder filled in from reference TRBV30 and TRBJ2-1): SQTIHQWPATLVQPVGSPLSLECTVEGTSNPNLYWYRQAAGRGLQLLFYSVGIGQISSEVPQNLSASRPQDRQFILSSKKLLLSDSGFYLCAWSVLASGEQFFGPGTRLTVL.

This chain connects TRBV2 to TRBJ2-1; 10 nucleotides agree with TRBD1. This CDR3 is built from 15 residues. CDR1 is SNHLY and CDR2 is FYNNEI in the germline V gene. Losses at the gene ends were 4 bases for V and 7 bases for J; bases not matched to a gene: 7. The CDR3 nucleotides are TGTGCCAGCAGTGTCCGGACAGGGGGTAGAAATGAGCAGTTCTTC. The encoded protein is CASSVRTGGRNEQFF. The full variable domain, with the rest looked up from reference TRBV2 and TRBJ2-1, is EPEVTQTPSHQVTQMGQEVILRCVPISNHLYFYWYRQILGQKVEFLVSFYNNEISEKSEIFDDQFSVERPDGSNFTLKIRSTKLEDSAMYFCASSVRTGGRNEQFFGPGTRLTVL.

This chain connects TRBV7-3 to TRBJ2-7, with TRBD2 identical over 12 bases. The germline V gene has CDR1 SGHTA and CDR2 FQGTGA. With 4 bases clipped from V and 5 bases from J, the junction kept 12 bases outside the gene matches. This CDR3 is built from 17 residues. CDR3 residues: CASSSSGLAGPSDEQYF. The CDR3 DNA sequence: TGTGCCAGCAGCTCCAGCGGACTAGCGGGACCATCGGACGAGCAGTACTTC.

The rearrangement uses TRBV6-2 or TRBV6-3 and TRBJ1-2; D possibly corresponds to TRBD1 (6 bases). CDR3 length equals 14 residues. Germline V gene sequence: CDR1 MNHEY, CDR2 SVGEGT. Trimming left V 2 bases short and J 4 bases short, with 11 bases between. CDR3 in DNA: TGTGCCAGCAGTTACGGGGGCGGAATCTATGGCTACACCTTC. This encodes CASSYGGGIYGYTF.

V and J are TRBV5-5 and TRBJ2-6; D possibly corresponds to TRBD1 (5 bases). V was clipped by 2 bases and J by 4 bases, with 13 bases between them. CDR1 and CDR2 (germline): SGHKS, YYEKEE (reference sequence). CDR3 length: 16 residues. The CDR3 is CASSFYQGGGANVLTF. The DNA for the CDR3 is TGTGCCAGCAGCTTTTATCAGGGCGGAGGGGCCAACGTCCTGACTTTC.

The CDR3 sequence is CASNRDRSYGYTF. In nucleotides, the CDR3 is TGTGCCAGCAACAGGGACAGAAGCTATGGCTACACCTTC. The V and J genes are TRBV5-4 and TRBJ1-2, with 7 bases matching TRBD1. Germline CDR1 and CDR2: SGHNT and YYREEE (reference sequence). V shed 6 bases, J shed 4 bases, and the junction held 6 bases outside the gene matches. The length of the CDR3 is 13 residues. Filled out from reference TRBV5-4 and TRBJ1-2, the complete variable domain reads ETGVTQSPTHLIKTRGQQVTLRCSSQSGHNTVSWYQQALGQGPQFIFQYYREEENGRGNFPPRFSGLQFPNYSSELNVNALELDDSALYLCASNRDRSYGYTFGSGTRLTVV.

This sequence joins TRBV18 and TRBJ1-2; 7 bases fit TRBD1. With V trimmed by 2 bases and J by 6 bases, 9 bases remained unmatched. The germline V gene encodes CDR1 KGHSH and CDR2 LQKENI. This CDR3 region has 15 residues. CDR3 protein: CASSPSTGTKNGYTF. In DNA, the CDR3 is TGTGCCAGCTCACCATCGACAGGGACGAAAAATGGCTACACCTTC.

This chain links TRBV30 with TRBJ1-1; no reliable D call. CDR3 length: 11 amino acids. Trimming stripped 5 bases from V and 2 bases from J, with 6 bases between. The germline V gene encodes CDR1 GTSNPN and CDR2 SVGIG (reference sequence). CDR3 DNA sequence: TGTGCCTGGTTGGGCAACACTGAAGCTTTCTTT. It encodes CAWLGNTEAFF. Filled out from reference TRBV30 and TRBJ1-1, the complete variable domain reads SQTIHQWPATLVQPVGSPLSLECTVEGTSNPNLYWYRQAAGRGLQLLFYSVGIGQISSEVPQNLSASRPQDRQFILSSKKLLLSDSGFYLCAWLGNTEAFFGQGTRLTVV.

The V gene is TRBV28, the J gene TRBJ2-7, with 9 bases matching TRBD1. The CDR3 contains 15 residues. Trimming took 7 bases from V and 7 from J; bases not matched to a gene: 14. Germline-derived CDR1 and CDR2 are MDHEN and SYDVKM. In nucleotides, the CDR3 is TGTGCCAGCACCCCCAGGGACAGGGCCTGGGGGGAGCAGTACTTC. Its protein product is CASTPRDRAWGEQYF.

Comments on this clone: One end of the junction does not line up with germline, which may come from a read error. The chain combines TRBV5-5 with TRBJ2-7, with 8 bases fitting TRBD1. Germline assignment: CDR1 SGHKS and CDR2 YYEKEE (reference sequence). CDR3 length: 11 amino acids. CDR3 protein: CASSSRDRRSF. The CDR3 coding sequence is TGTGCCAGCAGCAGCCGGGACAGGCGATCCTTC.

The chain couples TRBV30 to TRBJ1-3; maybe TRBD1 (6 bases). This CDR3 has 15 amino acids. With 3 bases removed from V and 0 bases from J, the gap between germline ends came to 12 bases. CDR1 is GTSNPN, CDR2 SVGIG, per germline (reference sequence). Here the CDR3 DNA reads TGTGCCTGGAGGGGCGGGGGCAGCTCTGGAAACACCATATATTTT. Translation gives CAWRGGGSSGNTIYF.

This clone appeared a single time. The chain uses TRBV18 and TRBJ1-6; maybe TRBD1 (6 bases). CDR3 length: 17 amino acids. The ends were cut back, 0 bases at V and 7 bases at J, with 16 bases in the middle. The germline gives CDR1 KGHSH, CDR2 LQKENI. This chain's CDR3 is CASSPPVATGANSPLHF. CDR3 bases: TGTGCCAGCTCACCACCGGTTGCGACAGGAGCGAATTCACCCCTCCACTTT.

The chain employs TRBV12-3 or TRBV12-4 and TRBJ2-7, with D uncertain. The germline V and J ends were trimmed by 5 bases and 3 bases, with 8 bases remaining between them. CDR3 length: 12 residues. CDR3 sequence (DNA): TGTGCCAGCAGTACGAGTTTCTACGAGCAGTACTTC. Its protein product is CASSTSFYEQYF.

This chain uses TRBV9 with TRBJ2-1; no clear D. V was clipped by 3 bases and J by 7 bases, with 5 bases between them. The CDR3 has 11 residues. Germline lookup yields CDR1 SGDLS and CDR2 YYNGEE. The CDR3 region has the DNA TGTGCCAGCAGCGACGGGAATGAGCAGTTCTTC. The encoded protein is CASSDGNEQFF.

The rearrangement links TRBV25-1 to TRBJ2-5; D is ambiguous. The germline V and J ends were trimmed by 5 bases and 4 bases, with 11 bases remaining between them. The CDR3 has 13 amino acids. CDR1 and CDR2 from the germline V gene are MGHDK and SYGVNS. CDR3 residues: CASSLGSGETQYF. The CDR3, as DNA: TGTGCCAGCAGTCTAGGTTCGGGAGAGACCCAGTACTTC.

The V and J genes are TRBV7-3 and TRBJ2-3; TRBD2 might be the D (6 bases). V lost 2 bases to trimming and J lost 6 bases, with 15 bases between them. This CDR3 contains 15 residues. From germline, CDR1 is SGHTA and CDR2 FQGTGA. The CDR3 protein is CASSLRRGGLDTQYF. CDR3 nucleotide sequence: TGTGCCAGCAGCTTACGACGGGGAGGATTGGATACGCAGTATTTT.

The CDR3 loop is CASSRTGVGYEQYF. CDR3 nucleotide sequence: TGTGCCAGCAGTAGAACAGGGGTTGGTTACGAGCAGTACTTC. This sequence joins TRBV27 and TRBJ2-7; TRBD1 matches 7 bases. This CDR3 is 14 amino acids long. The germline gives CDR1 MNHEY, CDR2 SMNVEV (reference sequence). The trim removed 5 bases at V and 4 bases at J, leaving 8 bases unmatched.

The chain joins TRBV6-1 to TRBJ2-1; D unresolved. The germline gives CDR1 MNHNS, CDR2 SASEGT. The CDR3 totals 15 residues. The V gene lost 3 bases and the J gene lost 4 bases, with 13 bases spanning the gap. The CDR3 DNA follows: TGTGCCAGCAGTGATTATCGGGTCGCATACAATGAGCAGTTCTTC. Translating gives CASSDYRVAYNEQFF.

This clone was recorded once. V usage is TRBV3-1 (or the pseudogene TRBV3-2) and J usage is TRBJ2-3; D remains unclear. The CDR3 runs 13 residues. Germline values: CDR1 LGHDT, CDR2 YNNKEL (reference sequence). V dropped 4 bases and J dropped 6 bases, with 11 bases sitting between them. The CDR3 coding sequence is TGTGCCAGCAGCCTTAACGGTCGGGATACGCAGTATTTT. Translating gives CASSLNGRDTQYF.

In its sample, this clone was seen once. This chain connects TRBV30 to TRBJ1-1; 7 positions match TRBD1. J gave up 0 bases and V 5 bases, and 12 bases lay outside the gene matches. CDR1 is GTSNPN and CDR2 is SVGIG in the germline V gene (reference sequence). The CDR3 length is 16 residues. Written as DNA, the CDR3 is TGTGCCTGGGTTGGGCGCTTGGGACAGTTGAACACTGAAGCTTTCTTT. Translation gives CAWVGRLGQLNTEAFF.

The chain joins TRBV2 to TRBJ1-1, with a possible D match to TRBD1 (5 bases). CDR3 length: 12 residues. Germline CDR1 is SNHLY and CDR2 is FYNNEI. The V end lost 6 bases, the J end lost 8 bases, and 13 bases lay between the germline ends. CDR3 loop: CASRGRRGEAFF. CDR3 coding DNA: TGTGCCAGCAGAGGTAGGAGGGGAGAAGCTTTCTTT.

This clone was seen only a few times. The chain carries TRBV11-3 and TRBJ2-3; tentatively, D is TRBD1 (6 bases). Germline V lookup: CDR1 SGHNT, CDR2 YENEEA. Trimming cost V 1 base and J 3 bases, with 11 bases left between them. CDR3 length: 15 residues. CDR3 protein: CASSLGGHRTDTQYF. In DNA, the CDR3 is TGTGCCAGCAGCTTAGGGGGACACCGGACAGATACGCAGTATTTT.

V and J are TRBV28 and TRBJ1-1; no firm D call. Germline CDR1 reads MDHEN; CDR2 reads SYDVKM. V was shortened by 6 bases and J by 1 base, with 21 bases between the two germline ends. The CDR3 extends over 17 amino acids. The chain's CDR3 is CASSPLGSRPQNTEAFF. CDR3 bases: TGTGCCAGCAGCCCCCTGGGCAGCCGCCCACAGAACACTGAAGCTTTCTTT. Looking up the rest from reference TRBV28 and TRBJ1-1 gives the full variable domain: DVKVTQSSRYLVKRTGEKVFLECVQDMDHENMFWYRQDPGLGLRLIYFSYDVKMKEKGDIPEGYSVSREKKERFSLILESASTNQTSMYLCASSPLGSRPQNTEAFFGQGTRLTVV.

This clone was picked up one time. The V gene is TRBV21-1, the J gene TRBJ2-7; TRBD1 is the table's D call, not checked against the DNA. TRBV21-1 is termed a pseudogene. This CDR3 is 14 amino acids long. The CDR3 spells CASSKPQGPDEQYF. DNA of the CDR3: TGTGCCAGCAGCAAACCACAGGGGCCCGACGAGCAGTACTTC.

The chain couples TRBV3-1 (or the pseudogene TRBV3-2) to TRBJ2-5; possible D gene TRBD2, 6 bases. Germline CDR1 is LGHDT and CDR2 is YNNKEL (reference sequence). The CDR3 has 14 amino acids. Trimming cost V 3 bases and J 2 bases, with 10 bases left between them. CDR3 region: CASSQEGWQETQYF. CDR3 bases: TGTGCCAGCAGCCAGGAGGGGTGGCAAGAGACCCAGTACTTC.

This chain links TRBV5-1 with TRBJ2-1; the match to TRBD2 covers 10 bases. The CDR3 loop spans 15 amino acids. The trim removed 5 bases at V and 7 bases at J, leaving 9 bases unmatched. Germline V gene sequence: CDR1 SGHRS, CDR2 YFSETQ. The CDR3 loop reads CASSSGGIPANEQFF. The CDR3 coding sequence is TGCGCCAGCAGTAGCGGGGGGATCCCAGCTAATGAGCAGTTCTTC. The full variable domain, with the rest looked up from reference TRBV5-1 and TRBJ2-1, is KAGVTQTPRYLIKTRGQQVTLSCSPISGHRSVSWYQQTPGQGLQFLFEYFSETQRNKGNFPGRFSGRQFSNSRSEMNVSTLELGDSALYLCASSSGGIPANEQFFGPGTRLTVL.

V gene TRBV28 combines with J gene TRBJ2-7, with a tentative D call TRBD1 (6 bases). CDR1 and CDR2 (germline): MDHEN, SYDVKM. CDR3 length: 15 residues. The V and J ends lost 5 bases and 0 bases respectively, with 14 bases between them. The CDR3 reads CASSRHGQFSYEQYF. CDR3 sequence (DNA): TGTGCCAGCAGTCGCCACGGACAGTTCTCCTACGAGCAGTACTTC.

This chain joins TRBV10-3 and TRBJ1-5; TRBD1 agrees at 9 bases. V shed 6 bases and J 3 bases; nucleotides not matched to a gene: 6. Germline CDR1 ENHRY, CDR2 SYGVKD. The CDR3 length is 15 residues. CDR3 in amino acids: CAIRTGTGNNQPQHF. The CDR3 bases are TGTGCCATCAGAACCGGGACAGGGAACAATCAGCCCCAGCATTTT.